This T cell receptor (beta chain) was documented in a study of cytomegalovirus exposure and HLA in healthy donors. The PCR ran on 60 Vbeta and 13 Jbeta primers. In the original analysis: In a later analysis, 60 million to 90 million unique TCR beta chains included roughly 11 million shared by two or more donors. Here immunoSEQ multiplex PCR was the method, and the copy in TCRdb shows in-frame clones only, minus some. V and J calls and clone size come straight from that table; D and trimming were deduced from the DNA. The table lists 55,000 to 70,000 clones, around 74% of them singletons. This clone was counted between two and nine times. Its cognate antigen is unknown. The junction had 8 bases not matched to a gene; V was cut back by 3 bases and J by 7 bases. CDR1 and CDR2 (germline): SNHLY, FYNNEI. The CDR3 has 15 amino acids. General observations from the study: Analyzed later, most CMV-associated TCR beta chains appeared HLA-restricted. Using the classifier, cytomegalovirus status was reportedly diagnosed with high specificity and sensitivity.

The chain employs TRBV2 and TRBJ2-1; 8 bases map to TRBD2. The receptor's source is a woman in her fifties or sixties in good health and CMV-seropositive. Material: PBMCs. CDR3 in DNA: TGTGCCAGCAGTGAGCTCAGGAGCGGGAGTAATGAGCAGTTCTTC. Protein: CASSELRSGSNEQFF.